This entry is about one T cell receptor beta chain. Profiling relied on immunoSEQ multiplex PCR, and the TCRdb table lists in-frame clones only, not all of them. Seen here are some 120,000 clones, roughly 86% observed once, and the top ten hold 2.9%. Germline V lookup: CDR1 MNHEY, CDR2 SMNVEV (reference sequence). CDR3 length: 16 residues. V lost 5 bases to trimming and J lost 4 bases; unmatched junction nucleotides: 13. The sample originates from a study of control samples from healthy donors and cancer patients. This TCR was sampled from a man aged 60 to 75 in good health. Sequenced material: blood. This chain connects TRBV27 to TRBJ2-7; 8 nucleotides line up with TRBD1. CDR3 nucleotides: TGTGCCAGCAGTACATCCGGGACAGGTAACAAGTACGAGCAGTACTTC. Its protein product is CASSTSGTGNKYEQYF.